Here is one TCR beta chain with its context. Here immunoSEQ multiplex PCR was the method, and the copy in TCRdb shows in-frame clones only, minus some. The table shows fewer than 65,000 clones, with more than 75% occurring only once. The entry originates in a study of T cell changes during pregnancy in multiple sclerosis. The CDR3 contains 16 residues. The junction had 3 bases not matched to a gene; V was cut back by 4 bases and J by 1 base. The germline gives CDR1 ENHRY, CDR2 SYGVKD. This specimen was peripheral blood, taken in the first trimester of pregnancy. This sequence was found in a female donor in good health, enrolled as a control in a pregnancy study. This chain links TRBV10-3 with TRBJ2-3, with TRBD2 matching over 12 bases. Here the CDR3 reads CAISGTSGVRTDTQYF. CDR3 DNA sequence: TGTGCCATCAGTGGGACTAGCGGGGTCCGCACAGATACGCAGTATTTT.